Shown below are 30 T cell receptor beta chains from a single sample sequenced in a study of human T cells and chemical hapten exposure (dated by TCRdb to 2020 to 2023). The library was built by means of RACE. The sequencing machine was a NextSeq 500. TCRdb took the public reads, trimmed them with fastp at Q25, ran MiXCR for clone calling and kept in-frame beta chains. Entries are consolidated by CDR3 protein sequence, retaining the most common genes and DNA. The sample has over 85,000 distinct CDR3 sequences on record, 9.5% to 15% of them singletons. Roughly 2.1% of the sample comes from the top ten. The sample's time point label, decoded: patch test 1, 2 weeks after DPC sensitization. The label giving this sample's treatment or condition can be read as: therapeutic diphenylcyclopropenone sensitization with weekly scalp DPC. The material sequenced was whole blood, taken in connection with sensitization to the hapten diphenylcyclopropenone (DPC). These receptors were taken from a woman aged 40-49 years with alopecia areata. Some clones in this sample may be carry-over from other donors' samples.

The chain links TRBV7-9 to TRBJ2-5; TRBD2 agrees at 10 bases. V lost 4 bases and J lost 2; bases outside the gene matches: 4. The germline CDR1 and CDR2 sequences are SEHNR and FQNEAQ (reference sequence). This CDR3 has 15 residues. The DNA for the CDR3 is TGTGCCAGCAGCTCCCGGACTAGCGGTCAAGAGACCCAGTACTTC. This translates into CASSSRTSGQETQYF.

The CDR3, as DNA: TGTGCCAGCAGCTTATCACTGACAGATACGCAGTATTTT. This codes for CASSLSLTDTQYF. The chain combines TRBV7-9 with TRBJ2-3; no reliable D call. The V and J ends lost 2 bases and 3 bases respectively, with 6 bases between them. Germline lookup yields CDR1 SEHNR and CDR2 FQNEAQ (reference sequence). The CDR3 extends over 13 amino acids.

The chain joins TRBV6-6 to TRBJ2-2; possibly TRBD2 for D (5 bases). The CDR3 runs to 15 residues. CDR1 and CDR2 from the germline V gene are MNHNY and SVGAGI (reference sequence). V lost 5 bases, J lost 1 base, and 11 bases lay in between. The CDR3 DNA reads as TGTGCCAGCAGTCCTAACCGGGGGAACACCGGGGAGCTGTTTTTT. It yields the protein CASSPNRGNTGELFF.

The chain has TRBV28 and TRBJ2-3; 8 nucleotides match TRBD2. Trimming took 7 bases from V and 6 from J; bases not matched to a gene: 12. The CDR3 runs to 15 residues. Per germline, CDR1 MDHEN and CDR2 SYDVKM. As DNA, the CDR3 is TGTGCCAGCATCACCGGGGGGGCTCAGCGTGATACGCAGTATTTT. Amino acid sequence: CASITGGAQRDTQYF.

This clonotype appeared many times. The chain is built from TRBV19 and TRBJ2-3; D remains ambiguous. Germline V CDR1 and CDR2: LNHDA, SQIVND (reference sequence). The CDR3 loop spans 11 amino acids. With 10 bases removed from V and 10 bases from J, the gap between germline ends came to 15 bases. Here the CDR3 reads CATLSLGAQYF. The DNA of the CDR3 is TGTGCCACCTTGTCGCTGGGTGCGCAGTATTTT.

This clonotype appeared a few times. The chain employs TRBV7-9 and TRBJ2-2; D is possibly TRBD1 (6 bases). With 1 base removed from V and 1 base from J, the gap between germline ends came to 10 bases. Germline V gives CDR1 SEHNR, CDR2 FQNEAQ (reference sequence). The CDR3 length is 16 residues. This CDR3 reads CASSLGRRGNTGELFF. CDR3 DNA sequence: TGTGCCAGCAGCTTAGGTCGCAGGGGGAACACCGGGGAGCTGTTTTTT.

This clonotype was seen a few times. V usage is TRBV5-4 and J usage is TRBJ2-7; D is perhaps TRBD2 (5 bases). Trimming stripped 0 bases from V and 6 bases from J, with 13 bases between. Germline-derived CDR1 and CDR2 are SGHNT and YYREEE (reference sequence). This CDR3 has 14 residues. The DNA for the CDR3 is TGTGCCAGCAGCTTGGAGCCGCGGGTGAGCGAGCAGTACTTC. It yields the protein CASSLEPRVSEQYF.

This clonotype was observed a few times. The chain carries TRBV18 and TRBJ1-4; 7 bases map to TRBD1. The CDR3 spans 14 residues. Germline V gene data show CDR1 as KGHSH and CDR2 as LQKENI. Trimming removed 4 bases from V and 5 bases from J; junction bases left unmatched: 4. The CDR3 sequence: CASSQGATNEKLFF. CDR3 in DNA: TGTGCCAGCTCACAGGGGGCCACGAATGAAAAACTGTTTTTT. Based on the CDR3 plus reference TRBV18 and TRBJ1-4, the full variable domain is NAGVMQNPRHLVRRRGQEARLRCSPMKGHSHVYWYRQLPEEGLKFMVYLQKENIIDESGMPKERFSAEFPKEGPSILRIQQVVRGDSAAYFCASSQGATNEKLFFGSGTQLSVL.

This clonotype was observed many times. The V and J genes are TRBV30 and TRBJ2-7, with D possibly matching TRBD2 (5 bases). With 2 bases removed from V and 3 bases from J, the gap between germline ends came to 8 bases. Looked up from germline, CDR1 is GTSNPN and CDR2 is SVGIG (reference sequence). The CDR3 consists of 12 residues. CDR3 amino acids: CAWSLASYEQYF. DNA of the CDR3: TGTGCCTGGAGTTTAGCGAGCTACGAGCAGTACTTC. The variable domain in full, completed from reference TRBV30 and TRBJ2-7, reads SQTIHQWPATLVQPVGSPLSLECTVEGTSNPNLYWYRQAAGRGLQLLFYSVGIGQISSEVPQNLSASRPQDRQFILSSKKLLLSDSGFYLCAWSLASYEQYFGPGTRLTVT.

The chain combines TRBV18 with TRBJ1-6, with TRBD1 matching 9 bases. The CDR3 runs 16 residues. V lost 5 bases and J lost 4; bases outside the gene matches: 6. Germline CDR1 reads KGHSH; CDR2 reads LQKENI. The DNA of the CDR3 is TGTGCCAGCTCAACCCGGACAGGGGATTATAATTCACCCCTCCACTTT. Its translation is CASSTRTGDYNSPLHF.

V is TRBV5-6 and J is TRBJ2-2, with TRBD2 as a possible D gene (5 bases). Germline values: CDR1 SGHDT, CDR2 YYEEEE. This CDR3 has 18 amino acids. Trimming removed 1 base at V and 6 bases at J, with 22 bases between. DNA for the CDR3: TGTGCCAGCAGCTTGAGTATCGGAGGAGGTAGACTCGCCGGGGAGCTGTTTTTT. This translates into CASSLSIGGGRLAGELFF. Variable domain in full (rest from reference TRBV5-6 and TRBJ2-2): DAGVTQSPTHLIKTRGQQVTLRCSPKSGHDTVSWYQQALGQGPQFIFQYYEEEERQRGNFPDRFSGHQFPNYSSELNVNALLLGDSALYLCASSLSIGGGRLAGELFFGEGSRLTVL.

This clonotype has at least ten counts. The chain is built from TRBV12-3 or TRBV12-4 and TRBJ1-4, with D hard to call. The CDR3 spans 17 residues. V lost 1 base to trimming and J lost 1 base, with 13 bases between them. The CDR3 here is CASSLDSGRLTNEKLFF. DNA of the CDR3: TGTGCCAGCAGTTTAGATTCAGGCCGGCTAACTAATGAAAAACTGTTTTTT.

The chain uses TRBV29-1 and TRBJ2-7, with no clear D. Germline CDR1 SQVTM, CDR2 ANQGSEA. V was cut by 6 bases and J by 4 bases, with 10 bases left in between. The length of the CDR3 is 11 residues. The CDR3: CSVVGGYEQYF. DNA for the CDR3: TGCAGCGTAGTGGGCGGTTACGAGCAGTACTTC.

DNA for the CDR3: TGTGCCAGCAGCCAAGATTCAGGGGATAATCAGCCCCAGCATTTT. As protein: CASSQDSGDNQPQHF. The chain is built from TRBV4-2 and TRBJ1-5, with D maybe TRBD1 (6 bases). The CDR3 length is 15 residues. CDR1 is LGHNA, CDR2 YNFKEQ, per germline. V gave up 0 bases and J gave up 4 bases, with 10 bases separating them.

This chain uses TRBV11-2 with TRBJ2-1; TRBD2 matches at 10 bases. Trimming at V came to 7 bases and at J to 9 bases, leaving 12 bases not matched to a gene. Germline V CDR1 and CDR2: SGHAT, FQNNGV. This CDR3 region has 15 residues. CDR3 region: CASTRGSGRASEQFF. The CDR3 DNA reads TGTGCCAGCACCCGAGGGAGCGGGAGGGCCAGTGAGCAGTTCTTC.

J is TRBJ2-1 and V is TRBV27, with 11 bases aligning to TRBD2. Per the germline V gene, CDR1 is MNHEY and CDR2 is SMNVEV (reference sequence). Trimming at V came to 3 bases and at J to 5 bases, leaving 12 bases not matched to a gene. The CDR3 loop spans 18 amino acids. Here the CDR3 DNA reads TGTGCCAGCAGTTTTGGGGGGGCTAGCGGGAGGAATAACAATGAGCAGTTCTTC. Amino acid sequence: CASSFGGASGRNNNEQFF.

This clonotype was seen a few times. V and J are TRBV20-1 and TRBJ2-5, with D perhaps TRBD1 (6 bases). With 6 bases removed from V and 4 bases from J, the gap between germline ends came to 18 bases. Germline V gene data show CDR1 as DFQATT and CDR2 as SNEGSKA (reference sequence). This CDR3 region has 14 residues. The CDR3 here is CSALSPQGPETQYF. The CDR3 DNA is TGCAGTGCACTGAGCCCGCAGGGGCCAGAGACCCAGTACTTC.

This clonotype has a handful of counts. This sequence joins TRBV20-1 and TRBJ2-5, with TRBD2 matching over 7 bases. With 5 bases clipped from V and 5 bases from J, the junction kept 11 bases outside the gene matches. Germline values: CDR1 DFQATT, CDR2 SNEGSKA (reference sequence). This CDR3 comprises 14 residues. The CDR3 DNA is TGCAGTGCTCGCCGACTAGCCGCTACGGAGACCCAGTACTTC. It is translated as CSARRLAATETQYF.

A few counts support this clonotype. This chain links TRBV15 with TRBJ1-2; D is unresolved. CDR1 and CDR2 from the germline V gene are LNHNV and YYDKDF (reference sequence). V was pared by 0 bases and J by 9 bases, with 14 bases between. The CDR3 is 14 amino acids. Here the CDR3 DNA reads TGTGCCACCAGCAGAGATCTCACGGAAGCGCGCTACACCTTC. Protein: CATSRDLTEARYTF.

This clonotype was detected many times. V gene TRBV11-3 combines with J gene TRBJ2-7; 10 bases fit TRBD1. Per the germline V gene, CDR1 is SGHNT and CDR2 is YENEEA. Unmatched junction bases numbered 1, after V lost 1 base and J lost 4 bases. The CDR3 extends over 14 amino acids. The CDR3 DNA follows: TGTGCCAGCAGCTTAGGACAGGGGGCTTACGAGCAGTACTTC. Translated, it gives CASSLGQGAYEQYF.

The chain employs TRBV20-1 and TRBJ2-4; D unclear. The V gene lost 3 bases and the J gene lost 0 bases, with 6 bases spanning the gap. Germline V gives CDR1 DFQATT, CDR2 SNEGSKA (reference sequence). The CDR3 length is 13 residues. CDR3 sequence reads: CSARNVAKNIQYF. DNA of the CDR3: TGCAGTGCTAGGAACGTAGCCAAAAACATTCAGTACTTC.

Here the CDR3 DNA reads TGCAGCGTATACGACCGCTCGGATGGAAAACTGTTTTTT. Protein: CSVYDRSDGKLFF. The V call is TRBV29-1, the J call TRBJ1-4; D is undetermined. The germline CDR1 and CDR2 sequences are SQVTM and ANQGSEA. The CDR3 has 13 amino acids. The V end lost 6 bases, the J end lost 10 bases, and 18 bases lay between the germline ends.

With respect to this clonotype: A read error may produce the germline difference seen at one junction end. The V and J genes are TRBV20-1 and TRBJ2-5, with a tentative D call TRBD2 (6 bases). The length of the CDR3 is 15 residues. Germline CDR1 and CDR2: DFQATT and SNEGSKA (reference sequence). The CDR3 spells CSARDGLQIQETQYF. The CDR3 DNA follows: TGCAGTGCTCGAGACGGACTACAGATCCAAGAGACCCAGTACTTC.

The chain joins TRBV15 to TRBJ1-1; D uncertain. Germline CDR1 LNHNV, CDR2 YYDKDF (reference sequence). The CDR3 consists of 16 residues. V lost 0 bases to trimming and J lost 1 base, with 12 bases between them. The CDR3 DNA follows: TGTGCCACCAGCAGAGATGCGTCACCCTGGAACACTGAAGCTTTCTTT. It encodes CATSRDASPWNTEAFF.

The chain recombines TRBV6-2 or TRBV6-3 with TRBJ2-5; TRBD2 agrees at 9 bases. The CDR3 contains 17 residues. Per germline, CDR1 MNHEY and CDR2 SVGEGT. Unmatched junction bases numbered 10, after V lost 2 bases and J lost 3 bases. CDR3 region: CASSYPGSGREEETQYF. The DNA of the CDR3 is TGTGCCAGCAGTTACCCAGGTAGCGGGAGAGAAGAAGAGACCCAGTACTTC.

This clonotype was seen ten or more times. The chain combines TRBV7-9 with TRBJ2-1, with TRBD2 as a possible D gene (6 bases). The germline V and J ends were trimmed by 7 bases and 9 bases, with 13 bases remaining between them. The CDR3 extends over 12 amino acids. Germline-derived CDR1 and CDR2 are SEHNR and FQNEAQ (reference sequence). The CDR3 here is CASTPPGGEQFF. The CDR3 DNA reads TGTGCCAGCACCCCCCCCGGGGGTGAGCAGTTCTTC.

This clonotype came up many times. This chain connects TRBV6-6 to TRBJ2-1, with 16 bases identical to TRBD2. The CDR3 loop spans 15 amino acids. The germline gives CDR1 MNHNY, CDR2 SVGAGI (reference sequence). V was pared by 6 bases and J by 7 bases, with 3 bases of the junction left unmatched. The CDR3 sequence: CASRMGLAGGNEQFF. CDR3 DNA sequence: TGTGCCAGCAGGATGGGACTAGCGGGAGGGAATGAGCAGTTCTTC.

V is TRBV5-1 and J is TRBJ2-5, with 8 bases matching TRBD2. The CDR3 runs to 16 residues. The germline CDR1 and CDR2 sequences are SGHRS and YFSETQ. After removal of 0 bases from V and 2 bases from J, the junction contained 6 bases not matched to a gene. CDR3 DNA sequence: TGCGCCAGCAGCTTGGCGGTAGCGGGGCCTCAAGAGACCCAGTACTTC. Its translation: CASSLAVAGPQETQYF.

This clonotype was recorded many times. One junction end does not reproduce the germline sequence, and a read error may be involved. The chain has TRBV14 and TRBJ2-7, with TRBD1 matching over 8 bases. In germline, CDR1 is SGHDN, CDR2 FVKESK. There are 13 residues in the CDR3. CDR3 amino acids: CASSRDRPTPRDF. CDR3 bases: TGTGCCAGCAGCCGGGACAGGCCAACCCCCCGGGACTTC.

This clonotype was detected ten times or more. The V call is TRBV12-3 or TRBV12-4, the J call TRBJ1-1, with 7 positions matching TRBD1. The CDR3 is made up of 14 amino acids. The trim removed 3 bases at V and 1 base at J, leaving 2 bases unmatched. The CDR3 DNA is TGTGCCAGCAGTTTGGGACAGCCGAACACTGAAGCTTTCTTT. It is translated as CASSLGQPNTEAFF.